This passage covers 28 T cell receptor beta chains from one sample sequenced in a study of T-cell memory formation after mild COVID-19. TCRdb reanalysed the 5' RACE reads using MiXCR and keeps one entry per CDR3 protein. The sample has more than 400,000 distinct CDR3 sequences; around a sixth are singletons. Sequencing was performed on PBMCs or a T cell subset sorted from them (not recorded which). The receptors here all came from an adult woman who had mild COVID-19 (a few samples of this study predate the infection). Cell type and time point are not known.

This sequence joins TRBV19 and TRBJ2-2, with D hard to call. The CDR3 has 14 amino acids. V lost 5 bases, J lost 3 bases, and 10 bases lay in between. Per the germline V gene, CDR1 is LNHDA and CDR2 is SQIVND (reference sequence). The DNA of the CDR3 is TGTGCCAGTAGTGAAGGCACCTACACCGGGGAGCTGTTTTTT. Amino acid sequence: CASSEGTYTGELFF.

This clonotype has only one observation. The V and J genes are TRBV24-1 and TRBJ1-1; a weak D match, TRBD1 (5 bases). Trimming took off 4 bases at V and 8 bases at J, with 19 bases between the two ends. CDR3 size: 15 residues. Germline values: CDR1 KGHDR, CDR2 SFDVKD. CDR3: CATSEGDYRFTEAFF. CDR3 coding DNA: TGTGCCACCAGTGAGGGGGACTACAGGTTTACCGAAGCTTTCTTT.

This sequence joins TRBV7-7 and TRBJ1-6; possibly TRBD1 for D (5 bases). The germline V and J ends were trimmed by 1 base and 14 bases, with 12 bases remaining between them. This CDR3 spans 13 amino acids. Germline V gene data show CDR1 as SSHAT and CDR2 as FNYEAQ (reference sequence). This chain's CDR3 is CASSLELGLTLHF. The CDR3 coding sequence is TGTGCCAGCAGCTTAGAACTGGGGCTCACCCTCCACTTT.

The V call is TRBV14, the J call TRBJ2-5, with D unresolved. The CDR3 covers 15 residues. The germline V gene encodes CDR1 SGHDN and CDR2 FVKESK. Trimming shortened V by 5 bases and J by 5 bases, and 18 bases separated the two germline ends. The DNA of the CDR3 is TGTGCCAGCAGCACCCGAGGCAGGAGTTCGGAGACCCAGTACTTC. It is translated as CASSTRGRSSETQYF.

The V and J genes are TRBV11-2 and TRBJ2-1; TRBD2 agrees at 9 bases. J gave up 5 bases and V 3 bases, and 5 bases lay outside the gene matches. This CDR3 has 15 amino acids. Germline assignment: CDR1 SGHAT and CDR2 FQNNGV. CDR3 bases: TGTGCCAGCAGCTTCGGGCGGGAGGGTAACAATGAGCAGTTCTTC. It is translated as CASSFGREGNNEQFF.

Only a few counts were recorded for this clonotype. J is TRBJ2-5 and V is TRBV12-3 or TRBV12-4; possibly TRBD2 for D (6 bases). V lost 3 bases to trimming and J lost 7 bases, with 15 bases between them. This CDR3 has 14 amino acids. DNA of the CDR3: TGTGCCAGCAGTTTGGCGGGGTCCGGGGGGACCCAGTACTTC. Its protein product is CASSLAGSGGTQYF.

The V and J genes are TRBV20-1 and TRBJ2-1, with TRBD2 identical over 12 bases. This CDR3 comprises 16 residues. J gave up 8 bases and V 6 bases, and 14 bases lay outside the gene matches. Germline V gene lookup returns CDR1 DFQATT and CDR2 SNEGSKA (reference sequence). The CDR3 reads CSAPDGLAGLFDEQFF. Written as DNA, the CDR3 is TGCAGTGCCCCCGATGGACTAGCGGGATTATTCGATGAGCAGTTCTTC.

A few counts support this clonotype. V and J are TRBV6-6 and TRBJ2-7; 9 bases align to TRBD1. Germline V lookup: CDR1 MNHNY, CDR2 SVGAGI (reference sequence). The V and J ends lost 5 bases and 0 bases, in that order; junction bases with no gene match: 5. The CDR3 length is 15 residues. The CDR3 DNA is TGTGCCAGCAGTACAGGGGGCTCCCCCTCCTACGAGCAGTACTTC. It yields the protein CASSTGGSPSYEQYF.

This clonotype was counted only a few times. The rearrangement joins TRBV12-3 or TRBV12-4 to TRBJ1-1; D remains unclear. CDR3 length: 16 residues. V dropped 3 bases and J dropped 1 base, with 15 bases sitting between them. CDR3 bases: TGTGCCAGCAGTTTCGAACAGCTCAAACCGAACACTGAAGCTTTCTTT. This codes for CASSFEQLKPNTEAFF.

CDR3 nucleotide sequence: TGTGCCAGCAGCCCTATTGGAGGGGGAGCCTACGAGCAGTACTTC. It translates to CASSPIGGGAYEQYF. The chain uses TRBV6-5 and TRBJ2-7, with D perhaps TRBD1 or TRBD2 (6 bases each). The V end lost 6 bases, the J end lost 2 bases, and 17 bases lay between the germline ends. Germline values: CDR1 MNHEY, CDR2 SVGAGI. The CDR3 runs to 15 residues.

The CDR3 protein is CASSLEFGYKNIQYF. CDR3 DNA sequence: TGCGCCAGCAGCTTGGAGTTCGGGTACAAAAACATTCAGTACTTC. The rearrangement joins TRBV5-1 to TRBJ2-4; D is undetermined. Trimming took off 0 bases at V and 3 bases at J, with 10 bases between the two ends. This CDR3 spans 15 amino acids. CDR1 and CDR2 (germline): SGHRS, YFSETQ.

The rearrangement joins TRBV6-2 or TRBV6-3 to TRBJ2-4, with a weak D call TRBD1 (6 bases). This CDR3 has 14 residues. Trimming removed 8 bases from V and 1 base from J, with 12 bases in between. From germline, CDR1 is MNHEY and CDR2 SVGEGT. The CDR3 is CASGPQGAKNIQYF. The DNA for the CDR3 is TGTGCCAGCGGGCCGCAGGGGGCCAAAAACATTCAGTACTTC.

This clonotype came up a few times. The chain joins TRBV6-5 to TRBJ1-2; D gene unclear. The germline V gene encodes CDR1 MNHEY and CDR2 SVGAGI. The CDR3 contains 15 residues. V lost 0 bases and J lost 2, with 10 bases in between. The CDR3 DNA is TGTGCCAGCAGTTACTCCCGGACGGGGAACTATGGCTACACCTTC. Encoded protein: CASSYSRTGNYGYTF.

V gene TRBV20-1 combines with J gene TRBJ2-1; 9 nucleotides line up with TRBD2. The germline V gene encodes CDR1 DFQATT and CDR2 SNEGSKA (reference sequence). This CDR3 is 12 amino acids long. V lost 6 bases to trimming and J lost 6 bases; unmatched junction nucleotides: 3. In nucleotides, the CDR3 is TGCAGTGCAGTACTAGCGGGCAATGAGCAGTTCTTC. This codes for CSAVLAGNEQFF.

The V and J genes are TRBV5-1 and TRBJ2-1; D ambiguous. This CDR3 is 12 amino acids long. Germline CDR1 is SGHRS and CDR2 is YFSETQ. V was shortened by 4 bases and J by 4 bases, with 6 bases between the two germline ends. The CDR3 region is CASSPEYNEQFF. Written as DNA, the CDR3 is TGCGCCAGCAGCCCAGAATACAATGAGCAGTTCTTC.

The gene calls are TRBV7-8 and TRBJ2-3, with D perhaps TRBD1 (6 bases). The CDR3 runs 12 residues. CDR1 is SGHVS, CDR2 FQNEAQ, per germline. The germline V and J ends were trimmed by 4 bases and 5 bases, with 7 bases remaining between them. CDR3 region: CASSWGQDTQYF. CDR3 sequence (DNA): TGTGCCAGCAGCTGGGGGCAAGATACGCAGTATTTT.

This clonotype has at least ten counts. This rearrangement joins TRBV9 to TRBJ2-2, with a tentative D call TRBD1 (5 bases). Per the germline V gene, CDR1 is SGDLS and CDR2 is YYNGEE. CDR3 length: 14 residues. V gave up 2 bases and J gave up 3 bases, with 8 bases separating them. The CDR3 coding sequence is TGTGCCAGCAGCGTGACACAGGACACCGGGGAGCTGTTTTTT. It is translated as CASSVTQDTGELFF.

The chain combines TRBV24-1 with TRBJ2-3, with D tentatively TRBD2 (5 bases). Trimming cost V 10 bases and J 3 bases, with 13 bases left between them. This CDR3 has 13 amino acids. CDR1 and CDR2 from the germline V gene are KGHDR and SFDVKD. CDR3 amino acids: CATRSTGTDTQYF. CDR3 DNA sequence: TGTGCCACAAGATCCACGGGAACAGATACGCAGTATTTT.

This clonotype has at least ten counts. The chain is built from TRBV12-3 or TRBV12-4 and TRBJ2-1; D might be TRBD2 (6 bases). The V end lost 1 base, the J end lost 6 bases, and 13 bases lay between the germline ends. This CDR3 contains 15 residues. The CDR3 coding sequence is TGTGCCAGCAGTTTAGGGGGGGAAGGCTTCAATGAGCAGTTCTTC. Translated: CASSLGGEGFNEQFF.

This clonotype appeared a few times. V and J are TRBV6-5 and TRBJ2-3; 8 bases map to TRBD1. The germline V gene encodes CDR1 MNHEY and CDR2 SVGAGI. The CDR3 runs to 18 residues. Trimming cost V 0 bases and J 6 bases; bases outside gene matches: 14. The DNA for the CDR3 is TGTGCCAGCAGTTACTCGAACCCCAGGGGGCGTATTTCTGATACGCAGTATTTT. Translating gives CASSYSNPRGRISDTQYF.

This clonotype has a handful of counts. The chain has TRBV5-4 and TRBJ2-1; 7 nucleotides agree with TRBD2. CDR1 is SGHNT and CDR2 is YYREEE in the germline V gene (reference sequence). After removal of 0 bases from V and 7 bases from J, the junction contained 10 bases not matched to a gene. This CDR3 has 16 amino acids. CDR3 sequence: CASSLVVAGAGNEQFF. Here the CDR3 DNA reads TGTGCCAGCAGCTTGGTAGTCGCGGGAGCGGGGAATGAGCAGTTCTTC.

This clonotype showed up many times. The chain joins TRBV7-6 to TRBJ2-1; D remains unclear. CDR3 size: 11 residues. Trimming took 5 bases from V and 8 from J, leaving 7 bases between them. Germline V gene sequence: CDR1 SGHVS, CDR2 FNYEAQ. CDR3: CASSPGYEQFF. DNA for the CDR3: TGTGCCAGCAGCCCTGGGTATGAGCAGTTCTTC.

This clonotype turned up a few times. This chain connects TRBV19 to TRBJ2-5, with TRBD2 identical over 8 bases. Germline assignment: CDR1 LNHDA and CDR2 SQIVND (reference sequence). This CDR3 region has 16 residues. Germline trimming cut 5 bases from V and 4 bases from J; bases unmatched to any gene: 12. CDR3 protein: CASSVPGGLGIETQYF. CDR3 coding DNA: TGTGCCAGTAGTGTCCCGGGGGGGCTGGGAATAGAGACCCAGTACTTC. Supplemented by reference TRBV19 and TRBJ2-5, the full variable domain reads DGGITQSPKYLFRKEGQNVTLSCEQNLNHDAMYWYRQDPGQGLRLIYYSQIVNDFQKGDIAEGYSVSREKKESFPLTVTSAQKNPTAFYLCASSVPGGLGIETQYFGPGTRLLVL.

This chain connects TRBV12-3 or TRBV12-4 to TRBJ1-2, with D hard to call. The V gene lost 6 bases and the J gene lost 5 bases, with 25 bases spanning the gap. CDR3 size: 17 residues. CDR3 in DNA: TGTGCCAGCAGGCCAAGTGCGGGGATCGGATTAGGGTATGGCTACACCTTC. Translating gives CASRPSAGIGLGYGYTF.

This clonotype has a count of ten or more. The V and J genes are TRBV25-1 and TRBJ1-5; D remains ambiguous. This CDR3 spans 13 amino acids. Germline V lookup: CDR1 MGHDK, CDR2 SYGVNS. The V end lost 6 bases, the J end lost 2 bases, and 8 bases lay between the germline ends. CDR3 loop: CASSSGGNQPQHF. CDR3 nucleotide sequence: TGTGCCAGCAGCAGTGGAGGCAATCAGCCCCAGCATTTT.

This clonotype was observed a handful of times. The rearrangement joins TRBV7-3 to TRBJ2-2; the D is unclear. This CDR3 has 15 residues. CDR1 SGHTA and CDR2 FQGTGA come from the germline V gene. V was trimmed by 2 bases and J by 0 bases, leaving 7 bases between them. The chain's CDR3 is CASSLASSNTGELFF. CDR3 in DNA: TGTGCCAGCAGCTTAGCGTCCTCGAACACCGGGGAGCTGTTTTTT.

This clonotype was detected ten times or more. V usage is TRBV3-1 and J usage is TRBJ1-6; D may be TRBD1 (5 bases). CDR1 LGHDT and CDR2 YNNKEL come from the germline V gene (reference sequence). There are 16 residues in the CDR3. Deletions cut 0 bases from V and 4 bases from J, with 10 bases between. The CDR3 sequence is CASSQEGGRYNSPLHF. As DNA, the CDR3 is TGTGCCAGCAGCCAAGAGGGGGGAAGGTATAATTCACCCCTCCACTTT.

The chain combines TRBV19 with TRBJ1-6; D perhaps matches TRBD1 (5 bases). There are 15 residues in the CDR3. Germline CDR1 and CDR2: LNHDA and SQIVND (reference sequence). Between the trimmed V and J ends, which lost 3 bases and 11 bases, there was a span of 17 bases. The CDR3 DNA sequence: TGTGCCAGTAGTATTCAGGGACCGGCTTGGGCACCCCTCCACTTT. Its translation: CASSIQGPAWAPLHF.